This T cell receptor beta chain was captured in a study of blood T cell repertoires in COVID-19. Study in general: Samples came from the United States, Italy and Spain, spanning acute and convalescent COVID-19. The analysed material was cDNA or gDNA that came from T cells, B-cell-depleted T cells, or PBMCs.

Original methodology: How many nucleated cells were present was estimated from reference gene primer amplification. The table came from immunoSEQ multiplex PCR; TCRdb's copy has only in-frame clones and leaves some out. V, J and clone size are those of that table, while D and trimming were read from the DNA. Found here are fewer than 250,000 clones, 80% to 90% of them singletons; the top ten hold 1.1%. After removal of 4 bases from V and 8 bases from J, the junction contained 6 bases not matched to a gene. Germline CDR1 LNHDA, CDR2 SQIVND (reference sequence). The CDR3 runs 14 residues. This sequence joins TRBV19 and TRBJ1-4, with 8 bases that match TRBD1. Sample: peripheral blood. This clonotype was obtained from a man aged 30-40 years with acute or convalescent COVID-19. CDR3 amino acids: CASSTDRVKEKLFF. The DNA of the CDR3 is TGTGCCAGTAGTACGGACAGGGTGAAGGAAAAACTGTTTTTT.